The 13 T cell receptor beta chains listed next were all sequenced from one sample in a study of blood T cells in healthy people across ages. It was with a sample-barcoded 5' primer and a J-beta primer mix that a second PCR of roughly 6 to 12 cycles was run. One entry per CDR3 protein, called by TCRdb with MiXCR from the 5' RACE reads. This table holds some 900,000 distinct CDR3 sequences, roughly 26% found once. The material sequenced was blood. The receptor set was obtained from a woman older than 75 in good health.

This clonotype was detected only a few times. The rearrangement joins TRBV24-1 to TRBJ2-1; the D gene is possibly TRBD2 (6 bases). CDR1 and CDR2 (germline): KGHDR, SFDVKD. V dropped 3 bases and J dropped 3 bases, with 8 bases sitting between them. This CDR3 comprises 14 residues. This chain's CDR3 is CATSDLANYNEQFF. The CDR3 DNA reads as TGTGCCACCAGTGATCTAGCGAACTACAATGAGCAGTTCTTC.

CDR3 sequence reads: CSALMGSNQPQHF. DNA of the CDR3: TGCAGCGCACTGATGGGGAGCAATCAGCCCCAGCATTTT. This chain joins TRBV29-1 and TRBJ1-5; D not resolved. V was clipped by 7 bases and J by 1 base, with 11 bases between them. Germline V gene sequence: CDR1 SQVTM, CDR2 ANQGSEA. The CDR3 totals 13 residues.

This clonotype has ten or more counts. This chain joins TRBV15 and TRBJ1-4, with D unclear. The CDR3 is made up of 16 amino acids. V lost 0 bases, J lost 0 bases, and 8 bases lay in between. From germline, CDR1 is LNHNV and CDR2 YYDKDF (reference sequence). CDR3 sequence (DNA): TGTGCCACCAGCAGAGACCCCGGGGCAACTAATGAAAAACTGTTTTTT. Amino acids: CATSRDPGATNEKLFF. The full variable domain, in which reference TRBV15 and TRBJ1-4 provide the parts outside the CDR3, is DAMVIQNPRYQVTQFGKPVTLSCSQTLNHNVMYWYQQKSSQAPKLLFHYYDKDFNNEADTPDNFQSRRPNTSFCFLDIRSPGLGDTAMYLCATSRDPGATNEKLFFGSGTQLSVL.

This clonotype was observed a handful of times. The chain's CDR3 is CASSPGAENTGELFF. CDR3 nucleotide sequence: TGTGCCAGCAGCCCTGGAGCGGAGAACACCGGGGAGCTGTTTTTT. The J gene is TRBJ2-2, the V gene TRBV5-5, with D possibly being TRBD2 (5 bases). This CDR3 has 15 residues. The germline V and J ends were trimmed by 4 bases and 1 base, with 11 bases remaining between them. Germline-derived CDR1 and CDR2 are SGHKS and YYEKEE (reference sequence).

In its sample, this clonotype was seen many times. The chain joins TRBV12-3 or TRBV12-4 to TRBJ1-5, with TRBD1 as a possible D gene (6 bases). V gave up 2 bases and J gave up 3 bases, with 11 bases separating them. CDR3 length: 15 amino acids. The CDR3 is CASSLTGTANQPQHF. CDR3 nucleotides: TGTGCCAGCAGTTTAACAGGGACCGCCAATCAGCCCCAGCATTTT.

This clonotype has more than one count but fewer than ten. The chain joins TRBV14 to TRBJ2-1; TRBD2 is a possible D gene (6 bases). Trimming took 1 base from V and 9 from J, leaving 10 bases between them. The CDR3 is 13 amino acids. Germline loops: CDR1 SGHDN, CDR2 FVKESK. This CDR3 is CASSQVMEGEQFF. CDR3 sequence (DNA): TGTGCCAGCAGCCAAGTAATGGAGGGTGAGCAGTTCTTC.

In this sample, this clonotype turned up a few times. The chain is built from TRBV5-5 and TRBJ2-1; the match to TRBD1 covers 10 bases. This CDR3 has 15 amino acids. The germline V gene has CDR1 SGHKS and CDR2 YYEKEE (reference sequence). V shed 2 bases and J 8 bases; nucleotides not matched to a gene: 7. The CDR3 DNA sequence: TGTGCCAGCAGCTTTCGAGACAGGGGGCCGGATGAGCAGTTCTTC. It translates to CASSFRDRGPDEQFF.

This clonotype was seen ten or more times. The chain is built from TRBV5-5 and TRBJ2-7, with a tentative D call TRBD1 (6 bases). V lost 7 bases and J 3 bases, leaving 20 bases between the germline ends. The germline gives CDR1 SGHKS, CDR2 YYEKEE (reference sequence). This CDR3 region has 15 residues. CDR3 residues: CASASGAMNFYEQYF. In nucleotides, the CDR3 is TGTGCCAGCGCCTCAGGGGCCATGAACTTCTACGAGCAGTACTTC.

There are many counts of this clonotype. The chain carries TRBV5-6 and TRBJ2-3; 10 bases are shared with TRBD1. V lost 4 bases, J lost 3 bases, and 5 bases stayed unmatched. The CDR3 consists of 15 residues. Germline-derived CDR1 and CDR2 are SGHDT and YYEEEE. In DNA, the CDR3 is TGTGCCAGCAGCCACGACAGGGGGCGAACAGATACGCAGTATTTT. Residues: CASSHDRGRTDTQYF.

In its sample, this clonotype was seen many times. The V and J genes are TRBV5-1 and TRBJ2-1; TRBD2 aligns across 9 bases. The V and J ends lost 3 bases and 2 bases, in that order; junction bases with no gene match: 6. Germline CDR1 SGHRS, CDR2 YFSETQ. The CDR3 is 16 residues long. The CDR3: CASSSTAGGTYNEQFF. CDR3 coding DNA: TGCGCCAGCAGCTCCACAGCGGGGGGAACCTACAATGAGCAGTTCTTC.

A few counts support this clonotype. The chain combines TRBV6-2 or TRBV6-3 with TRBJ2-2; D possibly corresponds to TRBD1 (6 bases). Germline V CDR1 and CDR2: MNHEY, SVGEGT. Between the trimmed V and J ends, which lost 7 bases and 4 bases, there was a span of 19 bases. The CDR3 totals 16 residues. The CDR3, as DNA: TGTGCCAGCAATCAACAGGGTCTATGGGGCACCGGGGAGCTGTTTTTT. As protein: CASNQQGLWGTGELFF.

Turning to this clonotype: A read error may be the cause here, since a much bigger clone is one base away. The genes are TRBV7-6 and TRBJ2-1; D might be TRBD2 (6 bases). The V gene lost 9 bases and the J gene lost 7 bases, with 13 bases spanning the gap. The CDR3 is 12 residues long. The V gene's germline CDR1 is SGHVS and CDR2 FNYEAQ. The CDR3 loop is CASGGERNEQFF. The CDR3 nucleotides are TGTGCCAGTGGCGGGGAGCGTAATGAGCAGTTCTTC.

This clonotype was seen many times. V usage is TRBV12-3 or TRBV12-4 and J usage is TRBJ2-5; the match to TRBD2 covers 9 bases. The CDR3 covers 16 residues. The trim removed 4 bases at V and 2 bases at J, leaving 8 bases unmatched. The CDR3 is CASSYGRAGGQETQYF. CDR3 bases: TGTGCCAGCAGTTACGGGAGAGCGGGGGGACAAGAGACCCAGTACTTC.